These 23 T cell receptor beta chains originate from one sample sequenced in a study of T cell repertoires in cytomegalovirus infection. TCRdb used MiXCR to reprocess the reads, holding one entry per CDR3 protein. The sample consists of hundreds of thousands of distinct CDR3 sequences, under 55% of them appearing once. Which antigens these TCRs recognize remains unknown. Source: cultured PBMCs, taken from culture after CMV antigen stimulation. The receptors derive from a human donor in good health (CMV status not recorded). Some clones in this sample may be carry-over from other donors' samples.

A single count supports this clonotype. The chain recombines TRBV4-3 with TRBJ2-1; 11 bases map to TRBD2. This CDR3 has 16 amino acids. Germline V gene sequence: CDR1 LGHNA, CDR2 YSLEER. The ends lost 4 bases at V and 4 bases at J; junction bases unmatched: 6. CDR3 sequence (DNA): TGCGCCAGCAGCCTTTCGGGACTAGCGGAGTACAATGAGCAGTTCTTC. This encodes CASSLSGLAEYNEQFF.

The chain employs TRBV7-8 and TRBJ2-5, with 8 positions matching TRBD1. V shed 2 bases, J shed 1 base, and the junction held 9 bases outside the gene matches. The CDR3 is 17 residues long. Germline lookup yields CDR1 SGHVS and CDR2 FQNEAQ. The CDR3: CASSLPRTGTVQETQYF. As DNA, the CDR3 is TGTGCCAGCAGCTTACCAAGGACAGGGACGGTCCAAGAGACCCAGTACTTC.

The V gene is TRBV19, the J gene TRBJ2-3; D unclear. This CDR3 spans 13 amino acids. The ends were cut back, 8 bases at V and 5 bases at J, with 14 bases in the middle. Germline-derived CDR1 and CDR2 are LNHDA and SQIVND (reference sequence). CDR3 sequence: CASARRLGDTQYF. CDR3 sequence (DNA): TGTGCCAGTGCACGGCGGCTTGGAGATACGCAGTATTTT.

The count of this clonotype is one. This chain joins TRBV7-2 and TRBJ2-2; D is possibly TRBD1 (5 bases). Looked up from germline, CDR1 is SGHTA and CDR2 is FQGNSA. The CDR3 loop spans 15 amino acids. The V and J ends lost 7 bases and 6 bases respectively, with 18 bases between them. The CDR3 DNA reads as TGTGCCAGCAACTCCCAATCAGGGAAGGCCGGGGAGCTGTTTTTT. Encoded protein: CASNSQSGKAGELFF.

The V gene is TRBV7-4, the J gene TRBJ2-7, with D possibly TRBD1 on 6 matching bases. The germline V gene encodes CDR1 SGHVT and CDR2 SQSDAQ. V was trimmed by 2 bases and J by 1 base, leaving 9 bases between them. This CDR3 region has 14 residues. CDR3 amino acids: CASSLSGESYEQYF. The CDR3 coding sequence is TGTGCCAGCAGCTTATCAGGGGAGTCCTACGAGCAGTACTTC. The variable domain in full, with the rest retrieved from reference TRBV7-4 and TRBJ2-7, is GAGVSQSPRYKVAKRGRDVALRCDSISGHVTLYWYRQTLGQGSEVLTYSQSDAQRDKSGRPSGRFSAERPERSVSTLKIQRTEQGDSAVYLCASSLSGESYEQYFGPGTRLTVT.

The V call is TRBV7-2, the J call TRBJ1-1; weak D call: TRBD1 (6 bases). V lost 1 base and J 4 bases, leaving 10 bases between the germline ends. The CDR3 length is 14 residues. Germline V gives CDR1 SGHTA, CDR2 FQGNSA. The chain's CDR3 is CASSLEGGVTEAFF. In DNA form, the CDR3 reads TGTGCCAGCAGCTTAGAGGGGGGCGTCACTGAAGCTTTCTTT. Complete variable domain (other parts from reference TRBV7-2 and TRBJ1-1): GAGVSQSPSNKVTEKGKDVELRCDPISGHTALYWYRQSLGQGLEFLIYFQGNSAPDKSGLPSDRFSAERTGGSVSTLTIQRTQQEDSAVYLCASSLEGGVTEAFFGQGTRLTVV.

This clonotype has more than one count but fewer than ten. The chain uses TRBV28 and TRBJ1-2; 11 bases are a match to TRBD1. Trimming removed 7 bases from V and 7 bases from J; junction bases left unmatched: 5. Germline V gene data show CDR1 as MDHEN and CDR2 as SYDVKM. This CDR3 is 13 amino acids long. The CDR3 loop is CASIPGQGGGYTF. DNA of the CDR3: TGTGCCAGCATCCCGGGACAGGGGGGTGGCTACACCTTC.

The genes are TRBV24-1 and TRBJ1-5; D not certain. This CDR3 has 14 amino acids. From germline, CDR1 is KGHDR and CDR2 SFDVKD. The ends were cut back, 7 bases at V and 6 bases at J, with 15 bases in the middle. Here the CDR3 DNA reads TGTGCCACCAGCTCTGGACGGAGCCTTCAGCCCCAGCATTTT. Translated, it gives CATSSGRSLQPQHF.

The chain's CDR3 is CASSPSWGFNNSPLHF. The DNA of the CDR3 is TGTGCCAGCAGTCCCTCGTGGGGTTTTAATAATTCACCCCTCCACTTT. The rearrangement joins TRBV12-3 or TRBV12-4 to TRBJ1-6; no definite D call. Trimming stripped 5 bases from V and 5 bases from J, with 16 bases between. This CDR3 has 16 residues.

This chain links TRBV27 with TRBJ2-1; the D gene is possibly TRBD1 (6 bases). V gave up 4 bases and J gave up 10 bases, with 17 bases separating them. CDR1 MNHEY and CDR2 SMNVEV come from the germline V gene (reference sequence). The CDR3 sequence is 14 residues long. The CDR3 coding sequence is TGTGCCAGCAGTTGGGGGCGTGGTTCGGGGGAGCAGTTCTTC. Residues: CASSWGRGSGEQFF.

This clonotype occurred a few times. This rearrangement joins TRBV7-2 to TRBJ2-7, with D tentatively TRBD2 (6 bases). Trimming took off 5 bases at V and 0 bases at J, with 14 bases between the two ends. Germline V CDR1 and CDR2: SGHTA, FQGNSA. The CDR3 totals 15 residues. The CDR3 reads CASSLSGLNSYEQYF. DNA of the CDR3: TGTGCCAGCAGCCTTAGCGGTTTAAACTCCTACGAGCAGTACTTC.

This clonotype came up many times. The chain uses TRBV4-1 and TRBJ1-6; D call uncertain. The CDR3 runs to 15 residues. CDR1 is MGHRA, CDR2 YSYEKL, per germline. V lost 3 bases and J 9 bases, leaving 15 bases between the germline ends. This CDR3 reads CASSQRGRSVSPLHF. In DNA form, the CDR3 reads TGCGCCAGCAGCCAGCGTGGCAGGTCGGTTTCACCCCTCCACTTT.

The sample holds a few counts of this clonotype. The chain combines TRBV6-1 with TRBJ2-5, with 10 bases lining up with TRBD2. Germline CDR1 reads MNHNS; CDR2 reads SASEGT. The CDR3 totals 20 residues. The J segment lost 0 bases and the V segment lost 6 bases, leaving 19 bases of the junction unmatched. The CDR3 bases are TGTGCCAGCAGACGGGACCCCTATTCTGAGCGGGAGGGGTACCAAGAGACCCAGTACTTC. It encodes CASRRDPYSEREGYQETQYF.

The chain employs TRBV6-2 or TRBV6-3 and TRBJ2-7, with D possibly being TRBD1 or TRBD2 (6 bases each). With 0 bases removed from V and 1 base from J, the gap between germline ends came to 16 bases. Per germline, CDR1 MNHEY and CDR2 SVGEGT. The CDR3 runs to 17 residues. CDR3 loop: CASSYSFLRGRSYEQYF. The CDR3 bases are TGTGCCAGCAGTTACTCATTCCTACGGGGGCGATCCTACGAGCAGTACTTC.

V gene TRBV2 combines with J gene TRBJ1-2; 8 positions agree with TRBD1. The V gene end was trimmed by 3 bases and the J gene end by 3 bases; junction bases not matched to a gene: 3. Per germline, CDR1 SNHLY and CDR2 FYNNEI. This CDR3 has 14 residues. The CDR3 loop reads CASSEKGQDYGYTF. The DNA of the CDR3 is TGTGCCAGCAGTGAGAAGGGACAGGACTATGGCTACACCTTC.

The rearrangement joins TRBV20-1 to TRBJ2-1; D call uncertain. V lost 5 bases and J lost 0, with 17 bases in between. The germline gives CDR1 DFQATT, CDR2 SNEGSKA (reference sequence). There are 16 residues in the CDR3. The CDR3 coding sequence is TGCAGTGCTGGCACCGTGGCCGCAAGCTCCTACAATGAGCAGTTCTTC. This codes for CSAGTVAASSYNEQFF.

This rearrangement joins TRBV12-3 or TRBV12-4 to TRBJ1-2, with D perhaps TRBD1 (6 bases). The CDR3 is 15 residues long. V was clipped by 3 bases and J by 8 bases, with 19 bases between them. This CDR3 is CASSFGGVGNWGYTF. The CDR3 DNA reads as TGTGCCAGCAGTTTTGGGGGCGTCGGGAATTGGGGCTACACCTTC.

This clonotype was counted between two and nine times. The chain employs TRBV7-2 and TRBJ1-6, with D possibly TRBD1 on 6 matching bases. Per the germline V gene, CDR1 is SGHTA and CDR2 is FQGNSA. V lost 1 base and J 9 bases, leaving 16 bases between the germline ends. The length of the CDR3 is 16 residues. CDR3 residues: CASSLDRGRVGSPLHF. For the CDR3, the DNA is TGTGCCAGCAGCTTAGATCGGGGGCGGGTGGGTTCACCCCTCCACTTT.

The V call is TRBV24-1, the J call TRBJ2-3; 10 bases fit TRBD2. Per the germline V gene, CDR1 is KGHDR and CDR2 is SFDVKD. The ends lost 3 bases at V and 6 bases at J; junction bases unmatched: 5. The CDR3 length is 15 residues. CDR3 sequence reads: CATSDVTSGDDTQYF. Written as DNA, the CDR3 is TGTGCCACCAGTGATGTCACTAGCGGGGACGATACGCAGTATTTT.

This clonotype came up once. V gene TRBV6-2 or TRBV6-3 combines with J gene TRBJ2-7; D tentatively fits TRBD1 or TRBD2 (5 bases each). The CDR3 runs 14 residues. Trimming took off 5 bases at V and 0 bases at J, with 11 bases between the two ends. Germline CDR1 reads MNHEY; CDR2 reads SVGEGT. CDR3 sequence reads: CASSRDLSSYEQYF. The CDR3 nucleotides read TGTGCCAGCAGTCGGGACCTAAGCTCCTACGAGCAGTACTTC.

The rearrangement joins TRBV4-2 to TRBJ1-5, with 7 bases matching TRBD1. With V trimmed by 4 bases and J by 4 bases, 4 bases remained unmatched. Germline CDR1 reads LGHNA; CDR2 reads YNFKEQ. The CDR3 loop spans 14 amino acids. The CDR3 here is CASSRDRENQPQHF. CDR3 nucleotide sequence: TGTGCCAGCAGCCGAGACAGGGAGAATCAGCCCCAGCATTTT.

The chain is built from TRBV29-1 and TRBJ1-5; TRBD1 aligns across 7 bases. With 6 bases clipped from V and 5 bases from J, the junction kept 10 bases outside the gene matches. CDR1 is SQVTM and CDR2 is ANQGSEA in the germline V gene. The CDR3 contains 14 residues. CDR3 in amino acids: CSVSLGQEDQPQHF. The CDR3 nucleotides are TGCAGCGTGAGTCTCGGACAGGAGGATCAGCCCCAGCATTTT. Full variable domain (remainder filled in from reference TRBV29-1 and TRBJ1-5): SAVISQKPSRDICQRGTSLTIQCQVDSQVTMMFWYRQQPGQSLTLIATANQGSEATYESGFVIDKFPISRPNLTFSTLTVSNMSPEDSSIYLCSVSLGQEDQPQHFGDGTRLSIL.

The chain combines TRBV6-1 with TRBJ1-1, with no clear D. Germline values: CDR1 MNHNS, CDR2 SASEGT. CDR3 size: 14 residues. Trimming took off 5 bases at V and 1 base at J, with 11 bases between the two ends. The CDR3 here is CASSQIRRNTEAFF. DNA for the CDR3: TGTGCCAGCAGTCAAATTAGACGGAACACTGAAGCTTTCTTT.